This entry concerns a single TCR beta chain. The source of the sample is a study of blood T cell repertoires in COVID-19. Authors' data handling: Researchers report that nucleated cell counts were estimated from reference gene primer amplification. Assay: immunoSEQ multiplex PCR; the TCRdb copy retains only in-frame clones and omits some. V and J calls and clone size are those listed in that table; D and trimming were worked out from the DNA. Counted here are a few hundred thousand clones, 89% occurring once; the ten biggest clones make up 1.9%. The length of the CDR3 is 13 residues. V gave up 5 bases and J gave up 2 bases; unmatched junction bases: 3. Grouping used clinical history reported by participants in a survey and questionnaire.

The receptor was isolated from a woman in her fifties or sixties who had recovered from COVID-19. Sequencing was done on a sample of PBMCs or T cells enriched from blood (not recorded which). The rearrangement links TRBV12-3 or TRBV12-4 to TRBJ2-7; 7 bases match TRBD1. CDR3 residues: CASSIQGAYEQYF. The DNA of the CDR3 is TGTGCCAGCAGTATCCAGGGGGCCTACGAGCAGTACTTC.